The rows below give T cell receptor beta chains drawn from one sample of a study of PD-L1 blockade in urothelial cancer. Libraries were prepared by immunoSEQ multiplex PCR; TCRdb keeps only in-frame clonotypes and omits some of them. The sample has about 91,000 clones, over 80% seen once; the top ten hold around 7.7%. Material: PBMCs, obtained around atezolizumab (anti-PD-L1) treatment. These receptor sequences come from a man in his 70s with urothelial cancer. The CDR3 runs from the conserved cysteine through the conserved F or W. The order of the fields is J gene, clone size, D gene, V gene, CDR3 DNA, CDR3 protein. D genes are given only for firm matches. Some rows mark clone size as missing; the rest say once, few, many or name a class of expanded clone.

j_gene: TRBJ1-3; abundance: NA; d_gene: NA; v_gene: TRBV7-2; CDR3nt: TGTGCCAGCAGCTTATTCCCGGACATCTCTGGAAACACCATATATTTT; CDR3aa: CASSLFPDISGNTIYF
j_gene: TRBJ1-5; abundance: NA; d_gene: NA; v_gene: TRBV6-1; CDR3nt: TGTGCCAGCAGTGTACAAGGAGGTGAGAATCAGCCCCAGCATTTT; CDR3aa: CASSVQGGENQPQHF
j_gene: TRBJ2-5; abundance: NA; d_gene: NA; v_gene: TRBV6-1; CDR3nt: TGTGCCAGCCGAGAAGAGACCCAGTACTTC; CDR3aa: CASREETQYF
j_gene: TRBJ1-5; abundance: NA; d_gene: TRBD1; v_gene: TRBV18; CDR3nt: TGTGCCAGCTCACCACTCAACAGGGGAAGCAATCAGCCCCAGCATTTT; CDR3aa: CASSPLNRGSNQPQHF
j_gene: TRBJ1-2; abundance: few; d_gene: NA; v_gene: TRBV7-2; CDR3nt: TGTGCCAGCAGCATTCCCCCTTTTGGCTACACCTTC; CDR3aa: CASSIPPFGYTF
j_gene: TRBJ2-6; abundance: NA; d_gene: TRBD2; v_gene: TRBV4-1; CDR3nt: TGCGCCAGCAGCCAATGGGGGGAGCGGGACTCTGGGGCCAACGTCCTGACTTTC; CDR3aa: CASSQWGERDSGANVLTF
j_gene: TRBJ2-2; abundance: large; d_gene: NA; v_gene: TRBV7-3; CDR3nt: TGTGCCAGCAGCCCTCCTTTCCACACCGGGGAGCTGTTTTTT; CDR3aa: CASSPPFHTGELFF
j_gene: TRBJ2-3; abundance: NA; d_gene: TRBD1; v_gene: TRBV7-2; CDR3nt: TGTGCCAGCAGCTTAAACAGGGGGCAAGATACGCAGTATTTT; CDR3aa: CASSLNRGQDTQYF
j_gene: TRBJ1-1; abundance: NA; d_gene: TRBD1; v_gene: TRBV6-6; CDR3nt: TGTGCCAGCAGTTCCTCGGGACAGGCAGAAGCTTTCTTT; CDR3aa: CASSSSGQAEAFF
j_gene: TRBJ2-4; abundance: NA; d_gene: TRBD2; v_gene: TRBV7-2; CDR3nt: TGTGCCAGCAGCTTAGCCCCGACTAGCGGGTCCGAGGTTACCAAAAACATTCAGTACTTC; CDR3aa: CASSLAPTSGSEVTKNIQYF
j_gene: TRBJ2-7; abundance: NA; d_gene: NA; v_gene: TRBV9; CDR3nt: TGTGCCAGCAGCGTGGACCCCGGGATTCACTACGAGCAGTACTTC; CDR3aa: CASSVDPGIHYEQYF
j_gene: TRBJ2-5; abundance: NA; d_gene: TRBD2; v_gene: TRBV7-9; CDR3nt: TGTGCCAGCAGCACAAGACTAGCGGCACAAGAGACCCAGTACTTC; CDR3aa: CASSTRLAAQETQYF
j_gene: TRBJ2-5; abundance: NA; d_gene: NA; v_gene: TRBV5-4; CDR3nt: TGTGCCAGCAGCTTGTCAGGAGGGACCCAAGAGACCCAGTACTTC; CDR3aa: CASSLSGGTQETQYF
j_gene: TRBJ2-5; abundance: NA; d_gene: TRBD1; v_gene: TRBV5-5; CDR3nt: TGTGCCAGCAGCTCTGGACCGGGACAGGGGCAAGAGACCCAGTACTTC; CDR3aa: CASSSGPGQGQETQYF
j_gene: TRBJ2-2; abundance: NA; d_gene: TRBD2; v_gene: TRBV5-1; CDR3nt: TGCGCCAGCAGCTCAAGCGGGATTAACACCGGGGAGCTGTTTTTT; CDR3aa: CASSSSGINTGELFF
j_gene: TRBJ1-4; abundance: NA; d_gene: NA; v_gene: TRBV5-5; CDR3nt: TGTGCCAGCAGCCCAATGACAGCAACTAATGAAAAACTGTTTTTT; CDR3aa: CASSPMTATNEKLFF
j_gene: TRBJ1-2; abundance: NA; d_gene: NA; v_gene: TRBV6-5; CDR3nt: TGTGCCAGCAGTTACTCTCCAACAGGAGTCTATGGCTACACCTTC; CDR3aa: CASSYSPTGVYGYTF
j_gene: TRBJ1-2; abundance: NA; d_gene: NA; v_gene: TRBV13; CDR3nt: TGTGCCAGCAGTCCCCGGCAGGGCCTAGGCTACACCTTC; CDR3aa: CASSPRQGLGYTF
j_gene: TRBJ2-1; abundance: few; d_gene: TRBD2; v_gene: TRBV7-3; CDR3nt: TGTGCCAGCAGCCCCGGGACTAGCAATGAGCAGTTCTTC; CDR3aa: CASSPGTSNEQFF
j_gene: TRBJ1-4; abundance: NA; d_gene: TRBD1; v_gene: TRBV19; CDR3nt: TGTGCCAGTAGTACGGGACAGGGGAGGAGTGAAAAACTGTTTTTT; CDR3aa: CASSTGQGRSEKLFF
j_gene: TRBJ1-4; abundance: once; d_gene: NA; v_gene: TRBV2; CDR3nt: TGTGCCAGCAGTAGGAACCGGGGGACGAATGAAAAACTGTTTTTT; CDR3aa: CASSRNRGTNEKLFF
j_gene: TRBJ1-1; abundance: NA; d_gene: NA; v_gene: TRBV25-1; CDR3nt: TGTGCCAGCAGTGTGGCGCGGGACACTGAAGCTTTCTTT; CDR3aa: CASSVARDTEAFF
j_gene: TRBJ2-5; abundance: NA; d_gene: TRBD2; v_gene: TRBV5-1; CDR3nt: TGCGCCAGCAGCTTTGGACTAGCGCAGGAGACCCAGTACTTC; CDR3aa: CASSFGLAQETQYF
j_gene: TRBJ1-1; abundance: NA; d_gene: NA; v_gene: TRBV7-2; CDR3nt: TGTGCCAGCAGCTCCCGGGCAGGGGCCTCGAACACTGAAGCTTTCTTT; CDR3aa: CASSSRAGASNTEAFF
j_gene: TRBJ2-7; abundance: NA; d_gene: NA; v_gene: TRBV23-1; CDR3nt: TGCGCCAGCAGTCAATCTGGGACAGTGAGGACTAACGAGCAGTACTTC; CDR3aa: CASSQSGTVRTNEQYF
j_gene: TRBJ2-7; abundance: once; d_gene: TRBD2; v_gene: TRBV7-3; CDR3nt: TGTGCCAGCAGCTTAGAAGGGACTAGCGGAAGCTACGAGCAGTACTTC; CDR3aa: CASSLEGTSGSYEQYF
j_gene: TRBJ1-1; abundance: NA; d_gene: TRBD1; v_gene: TRBV7-3; CDR3nt: TGTGCCAGCAGCTTAACTGGGACAGGGGGCGCAGCTTTCTTT; CDR3aa: CASSLTGTGGAAFF
j_gene: TRBJ1-3; abundance: NA; d_gene: NA; v_gene: TRBV9; CDR3nt: TGTGCCAGCAGCGTTGGCGGAGACACCATATATTTT; CDR3aa: CASSVGGDTIYF
j_gene: TRBJ2-5; abundance: NA; d_gene: NA; v_gene: TRBV5-6; CDR3nt: TGTGCCAGCAGCTTAATAGCGGTTCAAGAGACCCAGTACTTC; CDR3aa: CASSLIAVQETQYF
j_gene: TRBJ1-2; abundance: NA; d_gene: NA; v_gene: TRBV19; CDR3nt: TGTGCCAGTACGTTGGGCCTTAATGGCTACACCTTC; CDR3aa: CASTLGLNGYTF
j_gene: TRBJ2-5; abundance: NA; d_gene: TRBD2; v_gene: TRBV2; CDR3nt: TGTGCCAGCAGTGTTGGGGGGGTCCCCCAAGAGACCCAGTACTTC; CDR3aa: CASSVGGVPQETQYF
j_gene: TRBJ1-6; abundance: NA; d_gene: TRBD1; v_gene: TRBV11-2; CDR3nt: TGTGCCAGCAGCCCGACAGGGGAAGGCTCACCCCTCCACTTT; CDR3aa: CASSPTGEGSPLHF
j_gene: TRBJ2-1; abundance: NA; d_gene: TRBD2; v_gene: TRBV4-2; CDR3nt: TGTGCCAGCAGCCAAGTAGGGAGCGGGAGGGGGTACAATGAGCAGTTCTTC; CDR3aa: CASSQVGSGRGYNEQFF
j_gene: TRBJ2-3; abundance: NA; d_gene: NA; v_gene: TRBV10-3; CDR3nt: TGTGCCATCAGGGAGACGGGAGTAAGCACAGATACGCAGTATTTT; CDR3aa: CAIRETGVSTDTQYF
j_gene: TRBJ2-3; abundance: NA; d_gene: TRBD1; v_gene: TRBV7-9; CDR3nt: TGTGCCAGCAGCTTAGCGAGCCGGGACAGGGGCACAGATACGCAGTATTTT; CDR3aa: CASSLASRDRGTDTQYF
j_gene: TRBJ1-6; abundance: NA; d_gene: NA; v_gene: TRBV5-6; CDR3nt: TGTGCCAGCATGCGGGGCGTCGGGGATTCACCCCTCCACTTT; CDR3aa: CASMRGVGDSPLHF
j_gene: TRBJ2-5; abundance: NA; d_gene: TRBD2; v_gene: TRBV2; CDR3nt: TGTGCCAGCAGGGAGAGCCACTCGACTAGCGATGAAGGGACCCAGTACTTC; CDR3aa: CASRESHSTSDEGTQYF
j_gene: TRBJ2-7; abundance: NA; d_gene: TRBD2; v_gene: TRBV11-3; CDR3nt: TGTGCCAGCAGCTTAGATCAGCTTAGCGGGAGTGAGCAGTACTTC; CDR3aa: CASSLDQLSGSEQYF
j_gene: TRBJ1-1; abundance: NA; d_gene: NA; v_gene: TRBV18; CDR3nt: TGTGCCAGCTCACCGCGTCTGGGGGGTGGGACTGAAGCTTTCTTT; CDR3aa: CASSPRLGGGTEAFF
j_gene: TRBJ2-2; abundance: NA; d_gene: TRBD2; v_gene: TRBV27; CDR3nt: TGTGCCAGCAGTTTATTCGGGAGGGCAATCGGGGAGCTGTTTTTT; CDR3aa: CASSLFGRAIGELFF
j_gene: TRBJ1-1; abundance: NA; d_gene: TRBD1; v_gene: TRBV6-5; CDR3nt: TGTGCCAGCAGACCTCCCTCAGGGGGCACTGAAGCTTTCTTT; CDR3aa: CASRPPSGGTEAFF
j_gene: TRBJ2-7; abundance: NA; d_gene: TRBD1; v_gene: TRBV7-8; CDR3nt: TGTGCCAGCAGCTTAGCGGCAGGGGGCTCCTACGAGCAGTACTTC; CDR3aa: CASSLAAGGSYEQYF